Following are 7 T cell receptor beta chains from one sample sequenced in a study of lymphopenia after photon versus proton radiotherapy. TCRdb keeps only in-frame clones here, not all; method: immunoSEQ multiplex PCR. Altogether about 25,000 clones are present, roughly 80% being singletons, with the ten largest covering under 4.5%. The sample consisted of peripheral blood, taken from a patient treated with photon-based radiotherapy. The receptors derive from a woman between 50 and 59 years old with pancreatic cancer.

J is TRBJ2-1 and V is TRBV18; D unresolved. CDR1 KGHSH and CDR2 LQKENI come from the germline V gene. Trimming shortened V by 2 bases and J by 7 bases, and 6 bases separated the two germline ends. The CDR3 covers 12 residues. The CDR3 protein is CASSPSGNEQFF. As DNA, the CDR3 is TGTGCCAGCTCACCAAGTGGGAATGAGCAGTTCTTC.

Written as DNA, the CDR3 is TGTGCTAGTGGTTTGGCCGTAGCGGGAGCCGGGTACAATGAGCAGTTCTTC. Protein product: CASGLAVAGAGYNEQFF. The chain recombines TRBV12-5 with TRBJ2-1, with 9 positions matching TRBD2. Germline assignment: CDR1 LGHNT and CDR2 FRNRAP. Trimming at V came to 1 base and at J to 4 bases, leaving 8 bases not matched to a gene. This CDR3 comprises 17 residues.

This sequence joins TRBV16 and TRBJ2-7; TRBD2 might be the D (6 bases). V lost 2 bases and J lost 6, with 17 bases in between. The germline V gene has CDR1 KGHSY and CDR2 FQNENV. This CDR3 region has 15 residues. In nucleotides, the CDR3 is TGTGCCAGCAGCCAACCGGGAGAAGGGGTCGGCGAGCAGTACTTC. It encodes CASSQPGEGVGEQYF.

The chain couples TRBV6-4 to TRBJ2-2; TRBD1 agrees at 9 bases. With V trimmed by 9 bases and J by 0 bases, 11 bases remained unmatched. The CDR3 has 17 residues. CDR1 is MRHNA and CDR2 is SNTAGT in the germline V gene. Here the CDR3 reads CASSRWGTGSNTGELFF. CDR3 coding DNA: TGTGCCAGTTCCCGGTGGGGGACAGGGTCGAACACCGGGGAGCTGTTTTTT.

This chain connects TRBV7-9 to TRBJ2-7; 9 nucleotides agree with TRBD2. The V segment lost 2 bases and the J segment 2 bases; nucleotides outside the gene matches: 7. Germline V gives CDR1 SEHNR, CDR2 FQNEAQ (reference sequence). The CDR3 consists of 16 residues. CDR3 nucleotide sequence: TGTGCCAGCAGCTTATTCCCTAGCGGGACCCCCTACGAGCAGTACTTC. Its translation is CASSLFPSGTPYEQYF.

V is TRBV9 and J is TRBJ1-6; 8 bases fit TRBD1. Germline V gives CDR1 SGDLS, CDR2 YYNGEE. The CDR3 consists of 14 residues. The V and J ends lost 0 bases and 7 bases, in that order; junction bases with no gene match: 0. The CDR3 sequence is CASSVGTGNSPLHF. CDR3 sequence (DNA): TGTGCCAGCAGCGTAGGGACAGGGAATTCACCCCTCCACTTT. The full variable domain, with the rest looked up from reference TRBV9 and TRBJ1-6, is DSGVTQTPKHLITATGQRVTLRCSPRSGDLSVYWYQQSLDQGLQFLIQYYNGEERAKGNILERFSAQQFPDLHSELNLSSLELGDSALYFCASSVGTGNSPLHFGNGTRLTVT.

The chain uses TRBV5-1 and TRBJ1-2, with D perhaps TRBD1 (6 bases). Germline V gene sequence: CDR1 SGHRS, CDR2 YFSETQ. The CDR3 sequence is 16 residues long. Between the trimmed V and J ends, which lost 3 bases and 6 bases, there was a span of 21 bases. CDR3 in amino acids: CASSSRDTKNVDGYTF. The CDR3 DNA is TGCGCCAGCAGCTCCCGGGACACCAAGAACGTAGATGGCTACACCTTC. Complete variable domain (other parts from reference TRBV5-1 and TRBJ1-2): KAGVTQTPRYLIKTRGQQVTLSCSPISGHRSVSWYQQTPGQGLQFLFEYFSETQRNKGNFPGRFSGRQFSNSRSEMNVSTLELGDSALYLCASSSRDTKNVDGYTFGSGTRLTVV.